The source of this T cell receptor (beta chain) is a study of blood T cells in healthy people across ages (dated by TCRdb to 2015 to 2017). Describing the broader study: Template switching captured roughly one uniquely barcoded TCR beta cDNA molecule per two T cells in model experiments. Using deep sequencing normalized with unique cDNA molecular identifiers, the study measured how TCR beta repertoire diversity changes with age. The donors were divided into four age groups: young (average around 15 years), middle-aged (under 40), aged (roughly 60) and long-lived (roughly 86). To avoid experimental bias, donors of different ages were distributed randomly across sequencing lanes. Two additional independent replicas of 1 million unique cDNA reads from the same blood draw were analyzed for two donors (one aged 18 to 29 and one aged 80 or older). Broad study findings and their caveats: The percentage of naive T cells measured by flow cytometry correlated strongly with observed TCR beta diversity. Compared with the aged group, more naive CD4+ T cells, fewer expanded clones and increased TCR diversity were shown by the long-lived group, suggesting age selection. Observed TCR beta diversity per million T cells fell roughly linearly with age, and a significant reduction was already apparent by age around 44. Since profiling was done on bulk unsorted PBMCs, naive and antigen-experienced compartments could not be conclusively compared. Estimates of total diversity from one million sequenced T cells were regarded as lower bounds and underestimates. Donor CMV infection status was unknown, potentially confounding age-related changes in expanded clonotypes.

The donors were 40 or so Caucasian individuals from Russia, aged roughly 6 to 100 years, who were systemically healthy. Around 10 milliliters of peripheral blood were drawn from each donor into EDTA-treated Vacutainer tubes. PBMCs were isolated by Ficoll-Paque density-gradient centrifugation, with at least 6 million obtained per sample. Total RNA was extracted from PBMCs with Trizol reagent, with at least 6 micrograms obtained per sample. Naive CD45RAhigh/CD27high T cell percentages were measured by flow cytometry on a PBMC aliquot from every donor. Comments on this clonotype: Its antigen is not yet known. Base qualities are not recorded, but no much larger clone differs from it by a single base.

The CDR3 numbers 14 residues from cysteine through phenylalanine. Just the 42-base CDR3 DNA is kept, in frame starting at base 1. CDR1 and CDR2 were assigned from the germline V gene (reference sequence) as DFQATT and SNEGSKA. V is clipped by 5 bases and J by 6 bases, and the sequence between their germline boundaries is 14 bases long. The protocol used for the library was 5' RACE. Data came from an Illumina HiSeq 2500. A second roughly 6 to 12 cycle PCR used a sample-barcoded 5' primer and a J-beta primer mix. Each TCR beta cDNA molecule received a unique molecular identifier from a template-switch 5' adaptor carrying 12 random nucleotides. Each sample yielded at least 2.5 million CDR3-containing paired-end reads. All of the RNA was converted into first-strand cDNA using the Mint cDNA synthesis kit, with a TRBC-specific oligonucleotide serving as the primer. After uracil-DNA glycosylase treatment, a first 18-cycle PCR used universal primers M1SS and BC2_uni_R on all cDNA. The paper's data handling went like this. Each sample was normalized by randomly selecting 1 million high-quality reads, each carrying a distinct molecular identifier. Instead of being binned into consensus sequences, reads with shared molecular identifiers were discarded. CDR3 identification, clonotype clustering and error correction used MiTCR with a Q25 quality threshold and the strictest error-elimination algorithm. A nonparametric unseen species model using Euler transformation provided a lower-bound estimate of total TCR beta diversity. The public reads were run again by TCRdb, first through fastp at Q25 and then through MiXCR, and only productive beta chains were kept. Here each entry gathers all rows of one CDR3 protein and keeps the most common genes and DNA. V and J calls and clone size were set by TCRdb, not the authors. This sample holds roughly 790,000 distinct CDR3 sequences; more than 40% were observed only once. 20% to 25% of the sample belongs to the ten largest clones.

This TCR derives from an older woman in good health. Material: blood. Recombination joined TRBV20-1 with TRBJ1-6; the best D guess is TRBD1, with 5 bases matching. The encoded CDR3 is CSARGVVLNSPLHF. Here is the DNA: TGCAGTGCTCGAGGGGTGGTCCTTAATTCACCCCTCCACTTT.